The next 13 T cell receptor beta chains were all read from a single sample in a study of blood T cells in healthy people across ages. Primers used in a second PCR of about 6 to 11 cycles were a sample-barcoded 5' primer and a J-beta primer mix. MiXCR, applied by TCRdb to the 5' RACE reads, yields one record per CDR3 protein. The sample carries approximately 830,000 distinct CDR3 sequences, about 62% recorded once. What was sequenced was blood. These receptors were collected from a young man in good health.

This clonotype has a single count. This chain links TRBV27 with TRBJ1-1, with D tentatively TRBD1 (6 bases). V shed 5 bases and J shed 1 base, with 14 bases lying between them. Looked up from germline, CDR1 is MNHEY and CDR2 is SMNVEV (reference sequence). The CDR3 runs to 15 residues. In DNA, the CDR3 is TGTGCCAGCAGTATAAAACAGGGAGGGAACACTGAAGCTTTCTTT. Amino acid sequence: CASSIKQGGNTEAFF.

This clonotype was detected only a few times. The CDR3 spells CSVEDFLAQGKTDTQYF. For the CDR3, the DNA is TGCAGCGTTGAAGATTTTTTAGCGCAGGGGAAGACAGATACGCAGTATTTT. V and J are TRBV29-1 and TRBJ2-3; TRBD1 is a possible D gene (6 bases). CDR3 length equals 17 residues. Per the germline V gene, CDR1 is SQVTM and CDR2 is ANQGSEA. V was trimmed by 0 bases and J by 3 bases, leaving 19 bases between them.

This clonotype has just a few counts. The CDR3 DNA reads as TGTGCCAGCAGCACGCGCGGAGGCGCCCAGTGGGAGCAGTACTTC. Amino acid sequence: CASSTRGGAQWEQYF. The chain joins TRBV13 to TRBJ2-4; D is possibly TRBD2 (5 bases). The CDR3 sequence is 15 residues long. Trimming removed 5 bases at V and 13 bases at J, with 24 bases between. In germline, CDR1 is PRHDT, CDR2 FYEKMQ (reference sequence).

The table lists this clonotype with a few counts. One junction end disagrees with the germline gene, perhaps due to a read error. V usage is TRBV6-5 and J usage is TRBJ2-4, with 8 nucleotides matching TRBD2. The CDR3 has 18 amino acids. Germline assignment: CDR1 MNHEY and CDR2 SVGAGI. CDR3 region: CASSHSPGRGVSKNIQYF. CDR3 nucleotides: TGTGCCAGCAGTCACTCGCCGGGGCGGGGGGTTTCCAAAAACATTCAGTACTTC.

This clonotype was counted a few times. CDR3 coding DNA: TGCGCCAGCAGCCAACGACAGCAAGAGACCCAGTACTTC. Its protein product is CASSQRQQETQYF. V gene TRBV4-1 combines with J gene TRBJ2-5; TRBD1 is a possible D gene (5 bases). The CDR3 contains 13 residues. Trimming removed 2 bases from V and 2 bases from J, with 6 bases in between. CDR1 and CDR2 from the germline V gene are MGHRA and YSYEKL.

This rearrangement joins TRBV7-2 to TRBJ2-1; 7 bases line up with TRBD1. CDR1 and CDR2 (germline): SGHTA, FQGNSA. V shed 1 base and J 3 bases; nucleotides not matched to a gene: 3. This CDR3 contains 15 residues. CDR3 nucleotide sequence: TGTGCCAGCAGCTTAGATGCAGGGGGCTACAATGAGCAGTTCTTC. Translating gives CASSLDAGGYNEQFF.

The chain uses TRBV10-3 and TRBJ2-7; 8 bases line up with TRBD2. V shed 6 bases, J shed 3 bases, and the junction held 7 bases outside the gene matches. CDR3 length equals 14 residues. CDR1 and CDR2 from the germline V gene are ENHRY and SYGVKD. CDR3 DNA: TGTGCCATCAGGATAGATCTAGCGGGCTACGAGCAGTACTTC. Translating gives CAIRIDLAGYEQYF.

In its sample, this clonotype was seen a few times. The V gene is TRBV7-3, the J gene TRBJ2-1; the D gene is possibly TRBD2 (7 bases). The CDR3 has 16 residues. The germline gives CDR1 SGHTA, CDR2 FQGTGA. V was shortened by 5 bases and J by 5 bases, with 19 bases between the two germline ends. The CDR3 nucleotides are TGTGCCAGCAGCCACCCAGGAGGGGGGGCCGACAATGAGCAGTTCTTC. Protein product: CASSHPGGGADNEQFF. Together with reference TRBV7-3 and TRBJ2-1, the CDR3 gives the full variable domain: GAGVSQTPSNKVTEKGKYVELRCDPISGHTALYWYRQSLGQGPEFLIYFQGTGAADDSGLPNDRFFAVRPEGSVSTLKIQRTERGDSAVYLCASSHPGGGADNEQFFGPGTRLTVL.

The chain joins TRBV20-1 to TRBJ2-3; 10 bases fit TRBD1. The germline V gene encodes CDR1 DFQATT and CDR2 SNEGSKA (reference sequence). The length of the CDR3 is 15 residues. V trimming: 4 bases; J trimming: 1 base; junction bases outside the gene matches: 5. CDR3 sequence reads: CSATSGQGGTDTQYF. The CDR3 DNA follows: TGCAGTGCTACCTCCGGACAGGGGGGCACAGATACGCAGTATTTT.

The rearrangement uses TRBV20-1 and TRBJ2-5, with TRBD1 matching over 7 bases. The better agreement between TRBJ2-7 and the DNA end casts doubt on the J call. CDR3 length equals 13 residues. Germline V gene sequence: CDR1 DFQATT, CDR2 SNEGSKA (reference sequence). DNA of the CDR3: TGCAGTGCAGAGGGGACAGCAGGTTACGAGCAGTACTTC. Protein: CSAEGTAGYEQYF.

The chain employs TRBV6-6 and TRBJ2-2, with 7 bases fitting TRBD1. The germline V gene encodes CDR1 MNHNY and CDR2 SVGAGI (reference sequence). Losses at the gene ends were 10 bases for V and 0 bases for J; bases not matched to a gene: 5. The CDR3 covers 14 residues. The CDR3 spells CANNGQANTGELFF. As DNA, the CDR3 is TGTGCCAACAACGGACAGGCGAACACCGGGGAGCTGTTTTTT.

This chain uses TRBV12-3 or TRBV12-4 with TRBJ2-1; D is perhaps TRBD2 (5 bases). V was pared by 6 bases and J by 10 bases, with 16 bases between. The CDR3 has 13 amino acids. The DNA for the CDR3 is TGTGCCAGCAGCGTCCTACTAGGTCGCGAGCAGTTCTTC. Translated, it gives CASSVLLGREQFF.

This chain uses TRBV6-2 or TRBV6-3 with TRBJ1-2, with 7 bases that match TRBD1. The germline V gene has CDR1 MNHEY and CDR2 SVGEGT. J lost 7 bases, V lost 6 bases, and 8 bases had no gene match. The CDR3 has 13 amino acids. CDR3 DNA: TGTGCCAGCAGGATAAACAGGGGATCTGGCTACACCTTC. It specifies CASRINRGSGYTF.